This TCR beta chain derives from a study of cytomegalovirus exposure and HLA in healthy donors. General study findings and limits: Immune exposure was documented only through CMV serostatus.

The CDR3 contains 13 residues. Between the trimmed V and J ends, which lost 3 bases and 6 bases, there was a span of 8 bases. Germline loops: CDR1 KGHSH, CDR2 LQKENI. It was with 60 Vbeta and 13 Jbeta primers that the PCR ran. TCRdb's table, derived via immunoSEQ multiplex PCR, lists solely in-frame clones and lacks some. The top ten clones hold around 1.3% of a sample with about 150,000 clones, about 76% of them seen once. As to this clone: Its cognate antigen is unknown.

The sequenced sample consisted of PBMCs. The gene calls are TRBV18 and TRBJ2-2, with D hard to call. The sequence derives from a woman between 40 and 55 years old in good health and CMV-seronegative. The CDR3, as DNA: TGTGCCAGCTCACCCGCGATGGCCGGGGAGCTGTTTTTT. Encoded protein: CASSPAMAGELFF.